What follows is one T cell receptor beta chain and its context. The antigen it recognizes is unknown. The data belong to a study of monozygotic twins with inflammatory bowel disease (dated by TCRdb to the late 2010s). About the study as a whole: The complete study included approximately 28 monozygotic twin pairs: 19 IBD-discordant Danish pairs and nine German pairs, of which four were IBD-concordant and five were IBD-discordant. The search for disease-associated traits relied mainly on comparing IBD patients with their genetically identical healthy co-twins within discordant pairs. Each individual had, on average, about 151 000 unique TCRalpha sequences and 181 000 unique TCRbeta sequences available for analysis.

From each donor, a roughly 2.3 ml peripheral blood sample was collected into PAXgene tubes and stored at -80 degrees C. Without T cell sorting, total RNA was isolated from whole blood using the PAXgene blood miRNA kit on an automated QIAcube. Peripheral blood from monozygotic twin pairs concordant or discordant for inflammatory bowel disease was subjected to deep TCRalpha and TCRbeta repertoire profiling with unique molecular barcoding. For every twin pair, smoking habits were documented, and each individual was categorised as a current, former or never smoker. Libraries were made using 5' RACE. The input for every TCR library was roughly 3,300 ng of total RNA. For each sample, cDNA synthesis with SMARTScribe reverse transcriptase was split into eight separate reactions. During cDNA synthesis, template switching was used to introduce unique molecular identifiers that contained a 6-nucleotide sample barcode. TCRalpha and TCRbeta cDNA was amplified in two nested PCRs of roughly 16 and 10 cycles, and bead purification was carried out after each PCR. Before amplification, cDNA was treated with uracil DNA-glycosylase and purified using the QIAquick PCR purification kit. The second PCR was the step at which Illumina TruSeq-compatible adapters and sample-specific barcodes were added. Library quality and concentration were checked on TapeStation and Qubit, and libraries were pooled at around 4.9 ng each. Sequencing of the pooled libraries was done on an Illumina HiSeq2500 single-index Rapid Run using custom sequencing primers and 2 x 100 bp reads. As for how the authors treated the data: UMI-based consensus assembly with MiGEC version 1.2.6 was used to correct PCR and sequencing errors. MiXCR version 2.1.1 was used for V(D)J alignment, clonotype assembly and CDR3 extraction. Gene usage, clonotype sharing and MAIT/NKT TCR abundance were normalised by analysing the top 1000, 10 000 and 20 000 clonotypes per sample. Diversity was computed as the inverse Simpson index with the vegan R package after downsampling to 27 000 UMIs. Paired Mann-Whitney U tests were applied to discordant twin pairs, and Benjamini-Hochberg correction was used for multiple testing. TCRdb reprocessed the reads; each CDR3 protein sequence makes one entry, and DNA is unavailable. The V and J calls and clone size come from TCRdb's table, not from the authors' own analysis. The table for this sample records around 47,000 distinct CDR3 sequences. Of the sample, about 5% is held by the ten largest clones.

Including cysteine and phenylalanine, the CDR3 has 15 amino acids. DNA is not recorded here. From a lookup of the germline V gene, CDR1 and CDR2 are KGHSH and LQKENI. What the work shows at the level of the full study, not this receptor alone: Background noise and inter-individual variability may have been introduced into the repertoires by the differing immunosuppressive treatments among patients. No single strong signal or clonotype linked to IBD turned up in the results, so the idea that one exists was not supported. A decrease in TCRbeta repertoire diversity, as measured by inverse Simpson index, was observed in IBD patients compared with their healthy co-twins. Compared with healthy twins, IBD patients had fewer clonotypes in common with other individuals, a difference most pronounced in patients showing signs of disease activity. The analysis was unable to tell different T cell subtypes apart. No difference in repertoire similarity was observed between concordant and discordant twins, possibly owing to limited statistical power.

The rearrangement joined TRBV18 to TRBJ1-3. This TCR came from a human donor with ulcerative colitis or Crohn's disease, or a healthy co-twin of an affected twin (not recorded which). The sample was blood. The CDR3 loop reads CASSPPGSERNTIYF.